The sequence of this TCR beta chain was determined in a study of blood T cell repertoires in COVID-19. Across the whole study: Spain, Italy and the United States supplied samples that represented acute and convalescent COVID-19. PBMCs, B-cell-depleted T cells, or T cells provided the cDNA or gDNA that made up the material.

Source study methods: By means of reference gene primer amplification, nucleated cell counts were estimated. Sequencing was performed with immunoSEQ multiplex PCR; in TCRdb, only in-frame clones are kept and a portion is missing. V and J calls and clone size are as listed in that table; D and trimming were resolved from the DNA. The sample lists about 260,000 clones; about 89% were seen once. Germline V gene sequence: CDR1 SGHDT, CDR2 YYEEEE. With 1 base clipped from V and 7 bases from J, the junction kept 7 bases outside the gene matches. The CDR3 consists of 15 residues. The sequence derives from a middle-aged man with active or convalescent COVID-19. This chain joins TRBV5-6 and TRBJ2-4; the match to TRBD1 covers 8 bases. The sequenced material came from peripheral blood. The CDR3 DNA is TGTGCCAGCAGCTTGTCTGGGACAGGTGGGAACATTCAGTACTTC. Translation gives CASSLSGTGGNIQYF.